This record looks at one T cell receptor (beta chain) sequence and its context. Its antigen remains unidentified. This entry is derived from a study of PD-1 blockade in classical Hodgkin lymphoma. Overall study findings and caveats: Complete responders' diversity at baseline resembled that of newly diagnosed patients.

Germline V gene sequence: CDR1 MNHNY, CDR2 SVGAGI (reference sequence). V shed 6 bases and J shed 2 bases, with 15 bases lying between them. The CDR3 totals 15 residues. The time point denotes: cycle 4 day 1 (C4D1), after less than 7 weeks of nivolumab. Each and every patient relapsed after autologous stem cell transplantation, and patients got differing brentuximab vedotin exposure. TCRdb's table, derived via immunoSEQ multiplex PCR, lists solely in-frame clones and lacks some. The table includes roughly 48,000 clones, approximately 86% detected once. The V and J genes are TRBV6-6 and TRBJ2-3; D is perhaps TRBD1 or TRBD2 (7 bases each). The material sequenced was peripheral blood mononuclear cells (PBMCs), taken before the fourth cycle of nivolumab. The TCR sequence derives from a human donor with classical Hodgkin lymphoma. In nucleotides, the CDR3 is TGTGCCAGCAGGCAGACAGGGAGGGTCACAGATACGCAGTATTTT. Translating it yields CASRQTGRVTDTQYF.